A selection of T cell receptor beta chains follows, all from one sample in a study of blood T cell repertoires in COVID-19. Some clones are missing from TCRdb's copy, which holds only in-frame ones; the method was immunoSEQ multiplex PCR. This table holds 330,000 or so clones, 88% found once. Sequencing was performed on PBMCs or T cells enriched from blood (not recorded which). Receptors were obtained from a man aged 30 to 45 who had recovered from COVID-19. CDR3s include the opening cysteine and the closing phenylalanine or tryptophan. Fields, in order: D gene, V gene, clone size, J gene, CDR3 DNA, CDR3 protein. D genes are given only for firm matches. For some rows the clone size is stated as once, few or many, or as a class when expanded; others skip it.

d_gene: TRBD1
v_gene: TRBV5-5
abundance: -
j_gene: TRBJ2-7
CDR3nt: TGTGCCAGCAGCTACAGGACAGGGTCGGCCTACGAGCAGTACTTC
CDR3aa: CASSYRTGSAYEQYF

d_gene: -
v_gene: TRBV10-1
abundance: -
j_gene: TRBJ2-1
CDR3nt: TGCGCCAGCAGTGAACAGTTTTACAATGAGCAGTTCTTC
CDR3aa: CASSEQFYNEQFF

d_gene: TRBD2
v_gene: TRBV6-1
abundance: once
j_gene: TRBJ2-3
CDR3nt: TGTGCCAGCAGTGCAGCGGGGGGAGACGATACGCAGTATTTT
CDR3aa: CASSAAGGDDTQYF

d_gene: -
v_gene: TRBV19
abundance: -
j_gene: TRBJ2-2
CDR3nt: TGTGCCAGTAGTATAGATTGGCAGGGTTTCGGGGAGCTGTTTTTT
CDR3aa: CASSIDWQGFGELFF

d_gene: -
v_gene: TRBV3-1/TRBV3-2
abundance: -
j_gene: TRBJ1-1
CDR3nt: TGTGCCAGCAGCCAGCACGGGGAGGGGGGTGAAGCTTTCTTT
CDR3aa: CASSQHGEGGEAFF

d_gene: -
v_gene: TRBV19
abundance: -
j_gene: TRBJ2-6
CDR3nt: TGTGCCAGTAGTGAGTCTGGGGCCAACGTCCTGACTTTC
CDR3aa: CASSESGANVLTF

d_gene: -
v_gene: TRBV5-4
abundance: -
j_gene: TRBJ1-2
CDR3nt: TGTGCCAGCAGCTTAGGCGGGGCGCGAGGTGGCTACACCTTC
CDR3aa: CASSLGGARGGYTF

d_gene: -
v_gene: TRBV2
abundance: -
j_gene: TRBJ2-7
CDR3nt: TGTGCCAGCAGTGAACGGCGCGGCAACTACGAGCAGTACTTC
CDR3aa: CASSERRGNYEQYF

d_gene: TRBD1
v_gene: TRBV28
abundance: -
j_gene: TRBJ1-4
CDR3nt: TGTGCCAGCAGCTCGTCCCGGGACAGGTTTGCAACTAATGAAAAACTGTTTTTT
CDR3aa: CASSSSRDRFATNEKLFF

d_gene: TRBD1
v_gene: TRBV5-1
abundance: -
j_gene: TRBJ2-7
CDR3nt: TGCGCCAGCAGCTCTGGAGGGACAGGGACCTACGAGCAGTACTTC
CDR3aa: CASSSGGTGTYEQYF

d_gene: -
v_gene: TRBV2
abundance: -
j_gene: TRBJ2-7
CDR3nt: TGTGCCAGCAGTGTAGAGCACTACGAGCAGTACTTC
CDR3aa: CASSVEHYEQYF

d_gene: TRBD1
v_gene: TRBV25-1
abundance: -
j_gene: TRBJ1-2
CDR3nt: TGTGCCAGCCTCCCCGGGACAGGGTATGGCTACACCTTC
CDR3aa: CASLPGTGYGYTF

d_gene: TRBD1
v_gene: TRBV10-3
abundance: once
j_gene: TRBJ2-7
CDR3nt: TGTGCCATCAGCCTCGGGACAGAAACCTACGAGCAGTACTTC
CDR3aa: CAISLGTETYEQYF

d_gene: -
v_gene: TRBV12-3/TRBV12-4
abundance: -
j_gene: TRBJ1-3
CDR3nt: TGTGCCAGCACCTTTCGTGCTGGAAACACCATATATTTT
CDR3aa: CASTFRAGNTIYF

d_gene: -
v_gene: TRBV5-4
abundance: -
j_gene: TRBJ1-1
CDR3nt: TGTGCCAGCAGCCCTGTGGGAGGACTGAACACTGAAGCTTTCTTT
CDR3aa: CASSPVGGLNTEAFF

d_gene: -
v_gene: TRBV3-1/TRBV3-2
abundance: -
j_gene: TRBJ2-7
CDR3nt: TGTGCCAGCAGCCCCCACAGGGACCCCTACGAGCAGTACTTC
CDR3aa: CASSPHRDPYEQYF

d_gene: -
v_gene: TRBV5-1
abundance: -
j_gene: TRBJ2-3
CDR3nt: TGCGCCAGCAGCTTAGAGGGGGGGTTGGATACGCAGTATTTT
CDR3aa: CASSLEGGLDTQYF

d_gene: -
v_gene: TRBV9
abundance: -
j_gene: TRBJ2-5
CDR3nt: TGTGCCAGCAGCCCCCCTTCGGAGACCCAGTACTTC
CDR3aa: CASSPPSETQYF

d_gene: TRBD1
v_gene: TRBV7-2
abundance: -
j_gene: TRBJ2-1
CDR3nt: TGTGCCAGCAGCTTCGCCGGACAGGGGGCTTACGATGAGCAGTTCTTC
CDR3aa: CASSFAGQGAYDEQFF

d_gene: -
v_gene: TRBV27
abundance: -
j_gene: TRBJ1-1
CDR3nt: TGTGCCAGCAGTTCCCCCGGGTTGGCCACTGAAGCTTTCTTT
CDR3aa: CASSSPGLATEAFF

d_gene: TRBD1
v_gene: TRBV7-9
abundance: -
j_gene: TRBJ2-7
CDR3nt: TGTGCCAGCAGCTTGATGACAGGGGAAAACGAGCAGTACTTC
CDR3aa: CASSLMTGENEQYF

d_gene: -
v_gene: TRBV3-1/TRBV3-2
abundance: -
j_gene: TRBJ2-4
CDR3nt: TGTGCCAGCAGCCAAGATCGACCCAGAGGGTTAGCCAAAAACATTCAGTACTTC
CDR3aa: CASSQDRPRGLAKNIQYF

d_gene: TRBD1
v_gene: TRBV7-6
abundance: once
j_gene: TRBJ1-6
CDR3nt: TGTGCCAGCAGCTTGGGATACAGGGGGCGGAATTCACCCCTCCACTTT
CDR3aa: CASSLGYRGRNSPLHF

d_gene: -
v_gene: TRBV6-5
abundance: once
j_gene: TRBJ1-2
CDR3nt: TGTGCCAGCAGCACTACAGGGTCCTATGGCTACACCTTC
CDR3aa: CASSTTGSYGYTF

d_gene: -
v_gene: TRBV3-1/TRBV3-2
abundance: -
j_gene: TRBJ1-5
CDR3nt: TGTGCCAGCAGCCAAGGGTCTATGGGCCAAAAGCATTTT
CDR3aa: CASSQGSMGQKHF

d_gene: TRBD1
v_gene: TRBV27
abundance: once
j_gene: TRBJ1-4
CDR3nt: TGTGCCAGCAGCCACAGGGGTACTAATGAAAAACTGTTTTTT
CDR3aa: CASSHRGTNEKLFF

d_gene: -
v_gene: TRBV6-2/TRBV6-3
abundance: -
j_gene: TRBJ1-5
CDR3nt: TGTGCCAGCAGCCCGTCAGATCAGCCCCAGCATTTT
CDR3aa: CASSPSDQPQHF

d_gene: TRBD1
v_gene: TRBV10-3
abundance: -
j_gene: TRBJ1-4
CDR3nt: TGTGCCATCAGTGAGTCGACAGGGACTGAAAAACTGTTTTTT
CDR3aa: CAISESTGTEKLFF

d_gene: -
v_gene: TRBV7-2
abundance: -
j_gene: TRBJ1-2
CDR3nt: TGTGCCAGCAGCTTAGTGCGGACAGACTATGGCTACACCTTC
CDR3aa: CASSLVRTDYGYTF

d_gene: TRBD1
v_gene: TRBV12-5
abundance: -
j_gene: TRBJ1-1
CDR3nt: TGTGCTAGTGGTTTGGAACAGGGGGCGGAAGCTTTCTTT
CDR3aa: CASGLEQGAEAFF

d_gene: TRBD1
v_gene: TRBV2
abundance: -
j_gene: TRBJ2-7
CDR3nt: TGTGCCAACCTACGCCGGGACAGGGGCCACGAGCAGTACTTC
CDR3aa: CANLRRDRGHEQYF

d_gene: TRBD1
v_gene: TRBV2
abundance: -
j_gene: TRBJ1-2
CDR3nt: TGTGCCAGCAGGCGGGACAGGGTTAATGGCTACACCTTC
CDR3aa: CASRRDRVNGYTF

d_gene: TRBD2
v_gene: TRBV2
abundance: once
j_gene: TRBJ2-5
CDR3nt: TGTGCCAGCAGTGAACTAGCGGGGGAAGAGACCCAGTACTTC
CDR3aa: CASSELAGEETQYF

d_gene: TRBD1
v_gene: TRBV7-9
abundance: -
j_gene: TRBJ1-2
CDR3nt: TGTGCCAGCAGGACAAACCGGGACAGGGGAAACTATGGCTACACCTTC
CDR3aa: CASRTNRDRGNYGYTF

d_gene: -
v_gene: TRBV7-8
abundance: -
j_gene: TRBJ2-5
CDR3nt: TGTGCCAGCAGCCCCCCGGGGGGCAAGACCCAGTACTTC
CDR3aa: CASSPPGGKTQYF

d_gene: TRBD2
v_gene: TRBV3-1/TRBV3-2
abundance: -
j_gene: TRBJ2-3
CDR3nt: TGTGCCAGCAGCCGACTGACTAGCGGGGGGGCAGGAAAAGATACGCAGTATTTT
CDR3aa: CASSRLTSGGAGKDTQYF

d_gene: -
v_gene: TRBV5-4
abundance: once
j_gene: TRBJ2-1
CDR3nt: TGTGCCAGCAGTTCTGGGGGCGGGTACTACAATGAGCAGTTCTTC
CDR3aa: CASSSGGGYYNEQFF

d_gene: -
v_gene: TRBV30
abundance: -
j_gene: TRBJ1-5
CDR3nt: TGTGCCTGGCAGGGAGGGGTCAATCAGCCCCAGCATTTT
CDR3aa: CAWQGGVNQPQHF

d_gene: TRBD2
v_gene: TRBV4-2
abundance: -
j_gene: TRBJ2-5
CDR3nt: TGTGCCAGCAGGACTAGCGGGGGGGACCAAGAGACCCAGTACTTC
CDR3aa: CASRTSGGDQETQYF

d_gene: TRBD1
v_gene: TRBV11-2
abundance: -
j_gene: TRBJ1-2
CDR3nt: TGTGCCAGCAGCTTAGATCCGCGGACAGGGAACTTCGTTGATGGCTACACCTTC
CDR3aa: CASSLDPRTGNFVDGYTF

d_gene: TRBD1
v_gene: TRBV28
abundance: -
j_gene: TRBJ1-2
CDR3nt: TGTGCCAGCACCTTCGGACGGATCGGACAGGGAGAGGACTTC
CDR3aa: CASTFGRIGQGEDF

d_gene: TRBD1
v_gene: TRBV9
abundance: -
j_gene: TRBJ1-2
CDR3nt: TGTGCCAGCAGCCCGGGACAGAACTATGGCTACACCTTC
CDR3aa: CASSPGQNYGYTF

d_gene: -
v_gene: TRBV29-1
abundance: -
j_gene: TRBJ1-4
CDR3nt: TGCAGCGCCAAACCCCGGGACACAACTAATGAAAAACTGTTTTTT
CDR3aa: CSAKPRDTTNEKLFF

d_gene: TRBD1
v_gene: TRBV18
abundance: once
j_gene: TRBJ1-1
CDR3nt: TGTGCCAGCTCCCCCGGGACAGGGGGTAAGAACACTGAAGCTTTCTTT
CDR3aa: CASSPGTGGKNTEAFF

d_gene: -
v_gene: TRBV5-4
abundance: -
j_gene: TRBJ2-3
CDR3nt: TGTGCCAGCAGCCCGGACTTCCCTGGAGGTACGCAGTATTTT
CDR3aa: CASSPDFPGGTQYF

d_gene: -
v_gene: TRBV9
abundance: -
j_gene: TRBJ1-1
CDR3nt: TGTGCCAGCAGCGCCCCGGGGTCTATGAACACTGAAGCTTTCTTT
CDR3aa: CASSAPGSMNTEAFF

d_gene: -
v_gene: TRBV5-1
abundance: -
j_gene: TRBJ1-3
CDR3nt: TGCGCCAGCAGCGTAACAGGGACCTCTGGAAACACCATATATTTT
CDR3aa: CASSVTGTSGNTIYF

d_gene: TRBD2
v_gene: TRBV3-1/TRBV3-2
abundance: once
j_gene: TRBJ2-1
CDR3nt: TGTGCCAGCAGCCAGGGACTAGCGGGACTCAATGAGCAGTTCTTC
CDR3aa: CASSQGLAGLNEQFF

d_gene: -
v_gene: TRBV12-3/TRBV12-4
abundance: -
j_gene: TRBJ2-7
CDR3nt: TGTGCCAGCAGTTTAAGCAGGGGCTACGAGCAGTACTTC
CDR3aa: CASSLSRGYEQYF

d_gene: -
v_gene: TRBV13
abundance: -
j_gene: TRBJ2-2
CDR3nt: TGTGCCAGCAGCCCCCTCGGATGGAGGGTCGCGAACACCGGGGAGCTGTTTTTT
CDR3aa: CASSPLGWRVANTGELFF